This T cell receptor (beta chain) was captured by sequencing in a study of T-cell reconstitution after alpha-beta-depleted transplantation in children. The library targeted TCRbeta and was prepared with unique molecular identifiers. TCRdb reprocessed the PCR reads with MiXCR, giving one entry per CDR3 protein. The sample yields around 410,000 distinct CDR3 sequences, under 13% seen once. Germline V gene lookup returns CDR1 SGHTA and CDR2 FQGNSA. The CDR3 is made up of 15 amino acids. With 0 bases clipped from V and 7 bases from J, the junction kept 4 bases outside the gene matches. The rearrangement uses TRBV7-2 and TRBJ2-7; 12 bases are a match to TRBD1. The sample was PBMCs from the stem cell graft donor, taken from the stem cell graft. This clonotype was sampled from a human donor who donated a stem cell graft to a child with acute myeloid leukemia. CDR3 amino acids: CASSLAGDRGREQYF. CDR3 sequence (DNA): TGTGCCAGCAGCTTAGCAGGGGACAGGGGGCGGGAGCAGTACTTC.